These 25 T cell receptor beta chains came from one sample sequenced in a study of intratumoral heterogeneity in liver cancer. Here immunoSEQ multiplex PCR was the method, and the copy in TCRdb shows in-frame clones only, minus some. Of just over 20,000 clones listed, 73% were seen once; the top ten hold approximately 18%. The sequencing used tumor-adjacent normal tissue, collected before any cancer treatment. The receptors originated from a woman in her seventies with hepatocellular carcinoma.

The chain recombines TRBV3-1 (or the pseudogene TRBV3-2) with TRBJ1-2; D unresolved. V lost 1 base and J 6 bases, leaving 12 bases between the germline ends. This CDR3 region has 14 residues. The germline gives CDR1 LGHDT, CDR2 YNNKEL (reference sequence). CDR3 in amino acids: CASSQVTVRHGYTF. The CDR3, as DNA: TGTGCCAGCAGCCAAGTTACAGTAAGACATGGCTACACCTTC.

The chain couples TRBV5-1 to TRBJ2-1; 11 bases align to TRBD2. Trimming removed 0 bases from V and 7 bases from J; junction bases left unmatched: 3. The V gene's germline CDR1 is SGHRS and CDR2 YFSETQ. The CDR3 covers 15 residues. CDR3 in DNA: TGCGCCAGCAGCTTGGGACTAGCGGGACCTAATGAGCAGTTCTTC. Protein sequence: CASSLGLAGPNEQFF.

CDR3 protein: CATSRGQDPQETQYF. CDR3 coding DNA: TGTGCCACCAGCAGAGGCCAGGATCCACAAGAGACCCAGTACTTC. The J gene is TRBJ2-5, the V gene TRBV15; D not certain. The CDR3 runs to 15 residues. Per germline, CDR1 LNHNV and CDR2 YYDKDF (reference sequence). V was trimmed by 1 base and J by 2 bases, leaving 11 bases between them.

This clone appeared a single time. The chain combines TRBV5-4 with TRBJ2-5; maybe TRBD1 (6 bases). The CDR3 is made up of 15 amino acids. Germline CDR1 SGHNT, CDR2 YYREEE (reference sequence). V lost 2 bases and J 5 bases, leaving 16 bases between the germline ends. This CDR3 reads CASSFPEGVGETQYF. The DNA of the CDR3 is TGTGCCAGCAGCTTCCCTGAGGGGGTAGGGGAGACCCAGTACTTC.

The chain's CDR3 is CASRTSGRLWETQYF. In DNA form, the CDR3 reads TGTGCCAGCAGGACTAGCGGGAGGTTGTGGGAGACCCAGTACTTC. V is TRBV28 and J is TRBJ2-5; 13 bases match TRBD2. Germline-derived CDR1 and CDR2 are MDHEN and SYDVKM. The CDR3 has 15 amino acids. The V and J ends lost 6 bases and 5 bases, in that order; junction bases with no gene match: 6.

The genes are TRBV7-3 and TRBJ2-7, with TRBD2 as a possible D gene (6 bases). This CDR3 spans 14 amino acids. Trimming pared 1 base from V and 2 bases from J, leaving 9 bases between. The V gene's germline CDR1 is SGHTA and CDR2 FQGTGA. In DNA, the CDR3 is TGTGCCAGCAGCTTAATGGGGGGAGCCTACGAGCAGTACTTC. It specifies CASSLMGGAYEQYF.

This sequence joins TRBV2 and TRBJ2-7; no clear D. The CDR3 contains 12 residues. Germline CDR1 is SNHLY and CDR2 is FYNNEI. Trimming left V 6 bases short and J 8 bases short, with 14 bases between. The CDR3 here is CASSQGSFKQYF. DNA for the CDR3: TGTGCCAGCAGCCAAGGGTCTTTCAAGCAGTACTTC.

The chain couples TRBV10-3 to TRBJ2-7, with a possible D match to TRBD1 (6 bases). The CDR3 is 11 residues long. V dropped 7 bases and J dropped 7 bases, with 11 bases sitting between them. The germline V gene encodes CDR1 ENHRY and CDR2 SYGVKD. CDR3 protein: CAIKGELEQYF. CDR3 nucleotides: TGTGCCATCAAGGGGGAATTAGAGCAGTACTTC.

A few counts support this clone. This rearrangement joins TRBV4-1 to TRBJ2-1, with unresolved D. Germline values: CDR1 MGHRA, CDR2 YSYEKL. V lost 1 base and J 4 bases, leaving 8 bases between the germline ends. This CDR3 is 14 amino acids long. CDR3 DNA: TGCGCCAGCAGCCAAGGAGCGTATTACAATGAGCAGTTCTTC. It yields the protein CASSQGAYYNEQFF.

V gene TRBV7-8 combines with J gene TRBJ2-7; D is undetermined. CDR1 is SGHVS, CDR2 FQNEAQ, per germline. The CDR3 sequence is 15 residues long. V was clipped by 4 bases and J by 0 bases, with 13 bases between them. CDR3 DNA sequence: TGTGCCAGCAGCTCACGCCGATTTTCCTCCTACGAGCAGTACTTC. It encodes CASSSRRFSSYEQYF.

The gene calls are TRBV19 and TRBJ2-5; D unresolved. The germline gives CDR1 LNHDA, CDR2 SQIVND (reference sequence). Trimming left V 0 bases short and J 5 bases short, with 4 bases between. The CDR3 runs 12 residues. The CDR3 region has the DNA TGTGCCAGTAGTATAGAAGGGGAGACCCAGTACTTC. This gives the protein CASSIEGETQYF.

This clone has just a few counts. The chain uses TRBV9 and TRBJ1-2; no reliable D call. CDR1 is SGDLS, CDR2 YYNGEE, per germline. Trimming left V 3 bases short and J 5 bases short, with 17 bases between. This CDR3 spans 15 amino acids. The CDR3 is CASSDGAQLLYGYTF. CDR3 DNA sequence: TGTGCCAGCAGCGACGGTGCCCAATTACTTTATGGCTACACCTTC.

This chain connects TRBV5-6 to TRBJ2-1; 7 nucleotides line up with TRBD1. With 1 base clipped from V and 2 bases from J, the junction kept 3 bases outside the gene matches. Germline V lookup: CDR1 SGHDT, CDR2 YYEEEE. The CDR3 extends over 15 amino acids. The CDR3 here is CASSLQGVTYNEQFF. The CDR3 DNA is TGTGCCAGCAGCTTGCAGGGGGTCACCTACAATGAGCAGTTCTTC.

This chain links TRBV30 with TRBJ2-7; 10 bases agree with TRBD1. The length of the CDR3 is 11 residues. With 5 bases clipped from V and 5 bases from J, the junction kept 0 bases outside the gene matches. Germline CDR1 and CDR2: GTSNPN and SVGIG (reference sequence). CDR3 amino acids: CAWGTGDEQYF. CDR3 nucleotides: TGTGCCTGGGGGACAGGGGACGAGCAGTACTTC.

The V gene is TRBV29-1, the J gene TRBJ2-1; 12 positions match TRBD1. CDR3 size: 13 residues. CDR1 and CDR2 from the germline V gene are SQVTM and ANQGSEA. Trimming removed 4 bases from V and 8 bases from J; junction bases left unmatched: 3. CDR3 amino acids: CSVGGTGGYEQFF. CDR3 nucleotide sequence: TGCAGCGTTGGAGGGACAGGGGGCTATGAGCAGTTCTTC.

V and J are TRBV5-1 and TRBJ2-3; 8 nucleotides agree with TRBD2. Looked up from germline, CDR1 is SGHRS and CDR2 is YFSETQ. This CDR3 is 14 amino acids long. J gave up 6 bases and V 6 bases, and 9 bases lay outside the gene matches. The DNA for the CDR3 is TGCGCCAGCAACCCTGAGGCGGGAGGTGATACGCAGTATTTT. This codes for CASNPEAGGDTQYF.

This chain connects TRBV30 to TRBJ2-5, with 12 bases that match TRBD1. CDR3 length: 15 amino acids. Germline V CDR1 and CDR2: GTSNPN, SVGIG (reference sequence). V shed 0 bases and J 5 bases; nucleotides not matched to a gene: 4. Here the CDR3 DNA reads TGTGCCTGGAGTGTAGGGACAGGGGGCGCGGAGACCCAGTACTTC. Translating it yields CAWSVGTGGAETQYF.

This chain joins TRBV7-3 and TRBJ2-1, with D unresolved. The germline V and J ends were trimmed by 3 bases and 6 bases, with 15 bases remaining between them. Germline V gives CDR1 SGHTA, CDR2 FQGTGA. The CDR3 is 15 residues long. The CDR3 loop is CASSFRDSPRNEQFF. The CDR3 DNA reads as TGTGCCAGCAGCTTCAGAGACTCCCCCCGCAATGAGCAGTTCTTC.

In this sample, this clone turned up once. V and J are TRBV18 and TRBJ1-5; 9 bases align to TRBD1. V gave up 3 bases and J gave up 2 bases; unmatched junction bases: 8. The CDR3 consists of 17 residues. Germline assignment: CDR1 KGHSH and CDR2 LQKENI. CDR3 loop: CASSPRGTGQGNQPQHF. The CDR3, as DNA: TGTGCCAGCTCACCCAGGGGGACAGGGCAGGGCAATCAGCCCCAGCATTTT.

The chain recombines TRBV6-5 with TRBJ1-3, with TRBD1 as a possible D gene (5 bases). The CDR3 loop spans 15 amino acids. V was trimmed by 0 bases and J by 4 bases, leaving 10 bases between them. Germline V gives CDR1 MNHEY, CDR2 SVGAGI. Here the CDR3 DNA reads TGTGCCAGCAGTTACTCTGGGGCGGAAGGAAACACCATATATTTT. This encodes CASSYSGAEGNTIYF.

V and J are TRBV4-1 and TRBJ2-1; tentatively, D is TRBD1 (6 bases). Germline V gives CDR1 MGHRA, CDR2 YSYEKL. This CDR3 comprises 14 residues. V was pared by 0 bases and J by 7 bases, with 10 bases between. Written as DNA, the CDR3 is TGCGCCAGCAGCCAAGATTACAGGGCTAATGAGCAGTTCTTC. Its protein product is CASSQDYRANEQFF.

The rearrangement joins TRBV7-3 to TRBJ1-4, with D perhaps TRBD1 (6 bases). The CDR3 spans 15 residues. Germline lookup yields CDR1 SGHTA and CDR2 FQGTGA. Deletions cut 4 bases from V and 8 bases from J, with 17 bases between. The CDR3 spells CASSSNGGGLEKLFF. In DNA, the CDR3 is TGTGCCAGCAGCTCCAATGGAGGGGGATTGGAAAAACTGTTTTTT.

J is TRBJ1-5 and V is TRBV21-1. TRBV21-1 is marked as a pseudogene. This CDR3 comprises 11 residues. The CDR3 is CASSNVQPQHF. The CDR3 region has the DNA TGTGCCAGCAGCAATGTTCAGCCCCAGCATTTT.

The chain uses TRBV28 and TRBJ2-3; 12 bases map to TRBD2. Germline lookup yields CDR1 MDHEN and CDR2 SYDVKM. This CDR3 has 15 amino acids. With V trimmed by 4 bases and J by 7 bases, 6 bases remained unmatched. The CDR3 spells CASSSLAGGLYTQYF. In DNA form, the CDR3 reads TGTGCCAGCAGTTCTCTAGCGGGAGGGTTGTATACGCAGTATTTT.

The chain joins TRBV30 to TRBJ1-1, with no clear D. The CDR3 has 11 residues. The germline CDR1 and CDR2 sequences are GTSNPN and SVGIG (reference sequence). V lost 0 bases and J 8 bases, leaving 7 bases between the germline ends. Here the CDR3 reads CAWSVTGEAFF. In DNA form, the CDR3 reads TGTGCCTGGAGTGTAACCGGAGAAGCTTTCTTT.